The TCR beta chain described here comes from a study of T cells in Graves' hyperthyroidism and ophthalmopathy. Whole-study context: Peripheral blood specimens were obtained at initial diagnosis, prior to any treatment.

This clonotype was observed many times. At least 3 on the Clinical Activity Score was recorded for ophthalmopathy patients, who also had NOSPECS grade at least 4 and duration under 3 months. Patients were excluded for uncontrolled infection, other autoimmune disease, pregnancy or lactation. Clinicians diagnosed patients from clinical symptoms, serum thyroxine and TRAb, thyroid ultrasound and orbital computed tomography. Using RNA transcripts as the source, TCR beta CDR3 regions were amplified. First-round RT-PCR with HTBI primers amplified the TCR CDR3 region. A single record per CDR3 protein comes from TCRdb applying MiXCR to the multiplex PCR reads. The sample lists 45,000 to 60,000 distinct CDR3 sequences; about 49% were seen once. The source material was blood. The sequence derives from a woman aged 25 to 39 with Graves' ophthalmopathy.

The CDR3 sequence is CASSPPGQGDSPLHF. CDR3 nucleotide sequence: TGTGCCAGCTCACCACCGGGACAGGGAGACTCACCCCTCCACTTT. J is TRBJ1-6 and V is TRBV18; 9 bases line up with TRBD1. J lost 10 bases, V lost 0 bases, and 4 bases had no gene match. The germline gives CDR1 KGHSH, CDR2 LQKENI. The CDR3 runs 15 residues. Full variable domain (remainder filled in from reference TRBV18 and TRBJ1-6): NAGVMQNPRHLVRRRGQEARLRCSPMKGHSHVYWYRQLPEEGLKFMVYLQKENIIDESGMPKERFSAEFPKEGPSILRIQQVVRGDSAAYFCASSPPGQGDSPLHFGNGTRLTVT.